This passage covers 10 T cell receptor beta chains from one sample sequenced in a study of cytomegalovirus exposure and HLA in healthy donors. Researchers ran the PCR with 60 Vbeta and 13 Jbeta primers. Sequencing was performed with immunoSEQ multiplex PCR; in TCRdb, only in-frame clones are kept and a portion is missing. The sample has under 150,000 clones, 75% to 80% seen once; the top ten hold just under 6.5%. The sample comprised PBMCs. The receptors here all came from a woman aged 40 to 55 in good health and CMV-seronegative.

This chain links TRBV4-3 with TRBJ2-2; possibly TRBD1 for D (6 bases). The ends were cut back, 6 bases at V and 1 base at J, with 18 bases in the middle. From germline, CDR1 is LGHNA and CDR2 YSLEER. The CDR3 runs to 17 residues. This CDR3 is CASRHYPETGNTGELFF. The DNA of the CDR3 is TGCGCCAGCAGACACTATCCCGAGACAGGGAACACCGGGGAGCTGTTTTTT.

The V gene is TRBV11-2, the J gene TRBJ2-7, with 7 bases identical to TRBD1. V dropped 6 bases and J dropped 7; count of bases not matched to a gene: 3. The CDR3 is 11 residues long. Germline CDR1 SGHAT, CDR2 FQNNGV. CDR3 in DNA: TGTGCCAGCAGTTACAGGGGAGAGCAGTACTTC. Its protein product is CASSYRGEQYF.

This chain uses TRBV5-1 with TRBJ2-7; 8 nucleotides align to TRBD2. The length of the CDR3 is 15 residues. V lost 4 bases to trimming and J lost 9 bases; unmatched junction nucleotides: 15. CDR1 is SGHRS, CDR2 YFSETQ, per germline. The CDR3 loop is CASSREGLQVEGQYF. CDR3 sequence (DNA): TGCGCCAGCAGCCGGGAGGGGCTACAGGTAGAAGGGCAGTACTTC. Drawing the rest from reference TRBV5-1 and TRBJ2-7, the complete variable domain is KAGVTQTPRYLIKTRGQQVTLSCSPISGHRSVSWYQQTPGQGLQFLFEYFSETQRNKGNFPGRFSGRQFSNSRSEMNVSTLELGDSALYLCASSREGLQVEGQYFGPGTRLTVT.

The chain combines TRBV7-9 with TRBJ1-5, with 9 bases aligning to TRBD1. J gave up 3 bases and V 4 bases, and 7 bases lay outside the gene matches. The CDR3 length is 16 residues. The germline V gene has CDR1 SEHNR and CDR2 FQNEAQ (reference sequence). DNA of the CDR3: TGTGCCAGCAGCTACGTCCGGGACAGGGACAATCAGCCCCAGCATTTT. Translated, it gives CASSYVRDRDNQPQHF.

V gene TRBV9 combines with J gene TRBJ1-2; no clear D gene. Germline V gives CDR1 SGDLS, CDR2 YYNGEE. Deletions cut 1 base from V and 4 bases from J, with 20 bases between. The CDR3 loop spans 17 amino acids. CDR3 protein: CASSVSAVGGVGYGYTF. The CDR3 nucleotides read TGTGCCAGCAGCGTATCCGCAGTGGGCGGGGTCGGCTATGGCTACACCTTC.

The rearrangement uses TRBV27 and TRBJ1-1, with a possible D match to TRBD1 (6 bases). Trimming stripped 5 bases from V and 11 bases from J, with 15 bases between. Per the germline V gene, CDR1 is MNHEY and CDR2 is SMNVEV (reference sequence). The CDR3 spans 12 residues. CDR3 nucleotides: TGTGCCAGCAGTCCCCCCGGGGGGCGGGCTTTCTTT. Protein product: CASSPPGGRAFF.

The chain combines TRBV2 with TRBJ1-2, with TRBD1 identical over 9 bases. From germline, CDR1 is SNHLY and CDR2 FYNNEI. The length of the CDR3 is 13 residues. V was pared by 8 bases and J by 3 bases, with 4 bases of the junction left unmatched. CDR3 sequence (DNA): TGTGCCAGCCAGACAGGGGGGGACTATGGCTACACCTTC. Its translation: CASQTGGDYGYTF.

This clone was counted a few times. The chain uses TRBV28 and TRBJ2-5; D may be TRBD1 (6 bases). The DNA end lines up better with TRBJ2-7; the J call may be wrong. The CDR3 loop spans 16 amino acids. Germline V gene sequence: CDR1 MDHEN, CDR2 SYDVKM. The DNA for the CDR3 is TGTGCCAGCACCCCCCAAGGGGGTGGGGTTACCTACGAGCAGTACTTC. Encoded protein: CASTPQGGGVTYEQYF.

The chain employs TRBV5-4 and TRBJ1-2; TRBD1 aligns across 11 bases. The CDR3 runs to 16 residues. V trimming: 3 bases; J trimming: 2 bases; junction bases outside the gene matches: 6. Germline lookup yields CDR1 SGHNT and CDR2 YYREEE (reference sequence). The CDR3 sequence: CASSSPGQGGNYGYTF. The CDR3 nucleotides read TGTGCCAGCAGCTCGCCGGGACAGGGGGGCAACTATGGCTACACCTTC. The full variable domain, rest sourced from reference TRBV5-4 and TRBJ1-2, is ETGVTQSPTHLIKTRGQQVTLRCSSQSGHNTVSWYQQALGQGPQFIFQYYREEENGRGNFPPRFSGLQFPNYSSELNVNALELDDSALYLCASSSPGQGGNYGYTFGSGTRLTVV.

The CDR3 protein is CASSLAGTGGALSEKLFF. CDR3 nucleotides: TGCGCCAGCAGCTTGGCCGGGACAGGGGGCGCCTTGAGCGAAAAACTGTTTTTT. J is TRBJ1-4 and V is TRBV5-1; TRBD1 matches at 12 bases. Germline CDR1 reads SGHRS; CDR2 reads YFSETQ. V lost 0 bases to trimming and J lost 8 bases; unmatched junction nucleotides: 11. The CDR3 totals 18 residues.